This T cell receptor (beta chain) came from a study of blood T cell repertoires in COVID-19. The germline V gene has CDR1 SGDLS and CDR2 YYNGEE. CDR3 size: 15 residues. The ends lost 2 bases at V and 9 bases at J; junction bases unmatched: 11. This clone was detected only once. Method: immunoSEQ multiplex PCR; TCRdb's copy keeps in-frame clones and lacks some. This table has about 270,000 clones, around 87% appearing once. The material sequenced was PBMCs or T cells enriched from blood (not recorded which). This rearrangement joins TRBV9 to TRBJ1-5; TRBD1 matches 7 bases. The sequence was collected from a woman aged 18-30 years who had recovered from COVID-19. In DNA, the CDR3 is TGTGCCAGCAGCGTTGGGGACAGACCCGCCTCGCCCCAGCATTTT. Protein sequence: CASSVGDRPASPQHF. Supplemented by reference TRBV9 and TRBJ1-5, the full variable domain reads DSGVTQTPKHLITATGQRVTLRCSPRSGDLSVYWYQQSLDQGLQFLIQYYNGEERAKGNILERFSAQQFPDLHSELNLSSLELGDSALYFCASSVGDRPASPQHFGDGTRLSIL.